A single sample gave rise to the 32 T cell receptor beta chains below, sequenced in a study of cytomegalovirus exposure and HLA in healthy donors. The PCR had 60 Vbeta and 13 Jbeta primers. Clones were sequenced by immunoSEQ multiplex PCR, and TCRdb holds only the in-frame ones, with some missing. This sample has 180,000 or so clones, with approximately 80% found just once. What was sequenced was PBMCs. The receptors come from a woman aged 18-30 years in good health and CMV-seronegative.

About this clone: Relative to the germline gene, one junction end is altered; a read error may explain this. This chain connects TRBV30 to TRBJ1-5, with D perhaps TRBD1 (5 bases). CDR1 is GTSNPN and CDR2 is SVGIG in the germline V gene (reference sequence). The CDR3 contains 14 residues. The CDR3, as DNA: TGTGCCTGGAGTGTATTAGGCAGGGATCACCCCCAGCATTTT. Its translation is CAWSVLGRDHPQHF.

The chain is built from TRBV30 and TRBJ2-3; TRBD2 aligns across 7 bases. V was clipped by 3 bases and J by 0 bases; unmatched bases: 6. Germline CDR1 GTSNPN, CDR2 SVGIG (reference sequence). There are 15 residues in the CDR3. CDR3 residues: CAWSRNSGSTDTQYF. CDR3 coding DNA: TGTGCCTGGAGCCGTAATAGCGGGAGCACAGATACGCAGTATTTT.

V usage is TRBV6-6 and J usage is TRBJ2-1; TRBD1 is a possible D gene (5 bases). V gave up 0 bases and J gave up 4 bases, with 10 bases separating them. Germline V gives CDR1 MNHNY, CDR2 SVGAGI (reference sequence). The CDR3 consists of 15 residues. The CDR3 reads CASSYSEGVYNEQFF. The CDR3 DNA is TGTGCCAGCAGTTACTCGGAAGGGGTATACAATGAGCAGTTCTTC.

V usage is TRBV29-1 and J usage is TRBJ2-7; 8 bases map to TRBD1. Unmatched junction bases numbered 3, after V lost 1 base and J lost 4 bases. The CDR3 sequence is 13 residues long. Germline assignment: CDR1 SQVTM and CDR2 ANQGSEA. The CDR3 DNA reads TGCAGCGTTGAAGCAGGGGGCAATTACGAGCAGTACTTC. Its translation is CSVEAGGNYEQYF.

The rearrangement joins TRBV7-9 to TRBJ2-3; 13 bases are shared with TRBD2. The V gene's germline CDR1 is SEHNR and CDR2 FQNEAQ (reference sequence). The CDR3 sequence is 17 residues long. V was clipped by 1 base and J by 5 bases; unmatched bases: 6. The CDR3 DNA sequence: TGTGCCAGCAGCTTAGTACTAGCGGGAGGGCCGAAAGATACGCAGTATTTT. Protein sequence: CASSLVLAGGPKDTQYF.

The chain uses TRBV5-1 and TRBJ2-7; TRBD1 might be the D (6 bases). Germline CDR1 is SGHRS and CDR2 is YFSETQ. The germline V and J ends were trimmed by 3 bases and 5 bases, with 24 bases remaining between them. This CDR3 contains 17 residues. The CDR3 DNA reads TGCGCCAGCAGCTCGTCCCGCGCACAGGGAAGATTTAACGAGCAGTACTTC. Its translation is CASSSSRAQGRFNEQYF.

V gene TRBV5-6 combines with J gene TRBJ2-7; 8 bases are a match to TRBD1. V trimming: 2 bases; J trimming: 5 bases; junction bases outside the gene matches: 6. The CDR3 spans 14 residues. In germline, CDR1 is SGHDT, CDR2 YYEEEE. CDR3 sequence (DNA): TGTGCCAGCAGCTTCGGACAGGGTGCTGACGAGCAGTACTTC. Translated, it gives CASSFGQGADEQYF.

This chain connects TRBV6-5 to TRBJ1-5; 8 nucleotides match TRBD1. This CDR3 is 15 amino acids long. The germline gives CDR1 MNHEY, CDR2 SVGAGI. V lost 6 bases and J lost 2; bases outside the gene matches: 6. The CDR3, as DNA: TGTGCCAGCAGCAGAACAGGGGGAGGCAATCAGCCCCAGCATTTT. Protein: CASSRTGGGNQPQHF.

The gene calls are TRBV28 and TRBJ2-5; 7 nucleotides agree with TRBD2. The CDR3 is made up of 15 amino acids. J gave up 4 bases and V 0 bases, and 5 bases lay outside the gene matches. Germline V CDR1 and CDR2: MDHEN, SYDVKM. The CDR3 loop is CASSLWQGGGETQYF. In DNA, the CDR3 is TGTGCCAGCAGTTTATGGCAGGGCGGGGGAGAGACCCAGTACTTC.

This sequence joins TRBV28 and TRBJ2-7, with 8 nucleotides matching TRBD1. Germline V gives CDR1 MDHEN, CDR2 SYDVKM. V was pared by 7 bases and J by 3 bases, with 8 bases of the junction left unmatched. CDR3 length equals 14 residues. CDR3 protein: CASTPWGQVYEQYF. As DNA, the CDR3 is TGTGCCAGCACTCCCTGGGGACAGGTCTACGAGCAGTACTTC.

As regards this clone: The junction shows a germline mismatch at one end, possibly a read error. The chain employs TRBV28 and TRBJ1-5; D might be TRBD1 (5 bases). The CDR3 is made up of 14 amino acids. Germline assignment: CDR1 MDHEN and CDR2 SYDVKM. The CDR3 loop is CASTPFWGNQPRHF. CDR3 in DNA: TGTGCCAGCACCCCATTCTGGGGCAATCAGCCCCGGCATTTT.

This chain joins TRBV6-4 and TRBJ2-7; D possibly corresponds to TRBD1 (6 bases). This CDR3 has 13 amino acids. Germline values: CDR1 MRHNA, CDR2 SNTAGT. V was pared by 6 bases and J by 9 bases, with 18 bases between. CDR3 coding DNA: TGTGCCAGCAGCCGGGACATTAATACGAGGCAGTACTTC. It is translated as CASSRDINTRQYF.

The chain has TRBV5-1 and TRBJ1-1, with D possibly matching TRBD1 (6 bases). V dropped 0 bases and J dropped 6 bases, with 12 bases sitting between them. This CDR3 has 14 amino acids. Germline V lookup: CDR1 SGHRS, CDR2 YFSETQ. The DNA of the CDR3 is TGCGCCAGCAGCTTGGCCCAGGGGTTATCTGAAGCTTTCTTT. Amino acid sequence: CASSLAQGLSEAFF.

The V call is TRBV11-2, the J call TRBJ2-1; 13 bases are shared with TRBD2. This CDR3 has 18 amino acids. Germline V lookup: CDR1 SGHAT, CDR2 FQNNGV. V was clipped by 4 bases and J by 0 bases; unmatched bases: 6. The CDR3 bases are TGTGCCAGCAGCTGGGGACTAGCGGGGAATAGCTCCTACAATGAGCAGTTCTTC. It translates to CASSWGLAGNSSYNEQFF.

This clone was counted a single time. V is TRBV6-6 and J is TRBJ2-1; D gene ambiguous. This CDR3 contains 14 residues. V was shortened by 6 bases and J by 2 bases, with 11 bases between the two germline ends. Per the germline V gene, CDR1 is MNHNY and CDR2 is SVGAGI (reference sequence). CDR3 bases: TGTGCCAGCAGCGTGACATACCCCTACAATGAGCAGTTCTTC. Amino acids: CASSVTYPYNEQFF.

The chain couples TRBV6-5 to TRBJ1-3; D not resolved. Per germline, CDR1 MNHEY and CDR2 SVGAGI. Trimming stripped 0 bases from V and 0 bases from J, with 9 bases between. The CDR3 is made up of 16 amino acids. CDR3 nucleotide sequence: TGTGCCAGCAGTTACTCGGGCCGCAGCTCTGGAAACACCATATATTTT. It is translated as CASSYSGRSSGNTIYF.

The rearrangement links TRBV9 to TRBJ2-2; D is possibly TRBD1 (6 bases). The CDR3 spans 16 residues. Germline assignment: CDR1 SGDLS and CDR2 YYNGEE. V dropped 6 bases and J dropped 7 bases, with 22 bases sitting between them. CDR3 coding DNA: TGTGCCAGCACAAGAGGAGGCAGCCCAGGGGTCGGGGAGCTGTTTTTT. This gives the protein CASTRGGSPGVGELFF.

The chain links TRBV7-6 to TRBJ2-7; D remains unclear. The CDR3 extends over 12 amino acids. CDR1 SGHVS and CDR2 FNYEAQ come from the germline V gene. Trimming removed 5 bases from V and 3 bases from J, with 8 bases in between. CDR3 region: CASSQNSYEQYF. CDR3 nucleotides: TGTGCCAGCAGCCAAAACAGCTACGAGCAGTACTTC.

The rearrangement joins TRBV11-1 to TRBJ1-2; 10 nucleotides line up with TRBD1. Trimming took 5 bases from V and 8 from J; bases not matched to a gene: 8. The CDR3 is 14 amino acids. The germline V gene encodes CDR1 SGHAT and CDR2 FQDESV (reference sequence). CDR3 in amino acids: CASSRRQGADGYTF. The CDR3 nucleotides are TGTGCCAGCAGCCGGAGACAGGGGGCCGACGGCTACACCTTC.

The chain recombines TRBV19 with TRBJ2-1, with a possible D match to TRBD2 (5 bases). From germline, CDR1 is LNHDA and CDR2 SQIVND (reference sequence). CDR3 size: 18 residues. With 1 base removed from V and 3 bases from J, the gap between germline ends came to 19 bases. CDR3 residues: CASSIAPISAGGYNEQFF. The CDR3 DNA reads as TGTGCCAGTAGTATAGCCCCGATTAGCGCTGGCGGCTACAATGAGCAGTTCTTC.

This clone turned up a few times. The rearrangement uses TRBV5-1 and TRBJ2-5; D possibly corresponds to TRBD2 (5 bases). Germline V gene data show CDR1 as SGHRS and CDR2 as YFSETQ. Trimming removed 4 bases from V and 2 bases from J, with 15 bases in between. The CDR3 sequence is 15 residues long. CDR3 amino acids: CASSQEVQQQETQYF. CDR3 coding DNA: TGCGCCAGCAGCCAGGAGGTCCAGCAACAAGAGACCCAGTACTTC.

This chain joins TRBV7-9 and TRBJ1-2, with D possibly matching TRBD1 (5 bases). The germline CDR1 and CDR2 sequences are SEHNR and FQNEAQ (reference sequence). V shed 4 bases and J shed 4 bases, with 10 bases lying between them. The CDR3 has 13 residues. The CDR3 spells CASSSGLFYGYTF. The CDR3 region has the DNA TGTGCCAGCAGCTCAGGGTTATTCTATGGCTACACCTTC. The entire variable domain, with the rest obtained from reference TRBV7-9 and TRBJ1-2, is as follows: DTGVSQNPRHKITKRGQNVTFRCDPISEHNRLYWYRQTLGQGPEFLTYFQNEAQLEKSRLLSDRFSAERPKGSFSTLEIQRTEQGDSAMYLCASSSGLFYGYTFGSGTRLTVV.

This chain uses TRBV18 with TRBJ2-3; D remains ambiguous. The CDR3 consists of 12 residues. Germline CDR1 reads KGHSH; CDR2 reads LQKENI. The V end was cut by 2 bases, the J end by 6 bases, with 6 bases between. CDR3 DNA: TGTGCCAGCTCACCATCTTCCGATACGCAGTATTTT. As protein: CASSPSSDTQYF.

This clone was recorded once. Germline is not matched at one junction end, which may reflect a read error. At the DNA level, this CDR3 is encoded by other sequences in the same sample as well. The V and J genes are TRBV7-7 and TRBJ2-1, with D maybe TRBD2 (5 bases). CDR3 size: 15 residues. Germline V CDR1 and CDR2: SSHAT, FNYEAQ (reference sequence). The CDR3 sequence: CASSLFAGQDNEQFF. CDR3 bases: TGTGCTAGCAGCTTATTTGCGGGCCAGGACAATGAGCAGTTCTTC.

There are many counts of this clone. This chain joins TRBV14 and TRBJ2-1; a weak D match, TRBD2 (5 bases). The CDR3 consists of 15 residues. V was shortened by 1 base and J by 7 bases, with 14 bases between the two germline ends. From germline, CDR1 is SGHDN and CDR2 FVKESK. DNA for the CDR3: TGTGCCAGCAGCCAAGGACTATGGGTTCGAAATGAGCAGTTCTTC. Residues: CASSQGLWVRNEQFF.

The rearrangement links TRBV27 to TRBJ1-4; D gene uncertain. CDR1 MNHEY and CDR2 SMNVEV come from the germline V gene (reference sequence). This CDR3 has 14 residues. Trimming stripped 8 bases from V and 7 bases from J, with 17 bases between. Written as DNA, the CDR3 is TGTGCCAGCGGGCTGGGCGGGTGGGGTGAAAAACTGTTTTTT. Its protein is CASGLGGWGEKLFF.

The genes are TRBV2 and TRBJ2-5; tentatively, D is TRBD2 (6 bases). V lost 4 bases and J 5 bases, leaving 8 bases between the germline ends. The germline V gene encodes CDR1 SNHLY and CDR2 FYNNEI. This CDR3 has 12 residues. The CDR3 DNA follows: TGTGCCAGCAGTGTGGGGGGTGAGACCCAGTACTTC. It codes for CASSVGGETQYF.

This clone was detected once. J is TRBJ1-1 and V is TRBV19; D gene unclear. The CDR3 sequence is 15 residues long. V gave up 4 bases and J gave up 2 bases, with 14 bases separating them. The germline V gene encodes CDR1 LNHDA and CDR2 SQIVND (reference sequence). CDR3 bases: TGTGCCAGTAGTACGAGGGAATTATTAAACACTGAAGCTTTCTTT. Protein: CASSTRELLNTEAFF.

Here the CDR3 DNA reads TGCGCCAGCAGCCAAGGACAAACTGGGACAGGGAAGGCCTACGAGCAGTACTTC. Protein product: CASSQGQTGTGKAYEQYF. This sequence joins TRBV4-1 and TRBJ2-5, with 9 bases lining up with TRBD1. Near its end, the DNA agrees better with TRBJ2-7, so the J call may be wrong. The CDR3 contains 18 residues. The germline V gene encodes CDR1 MGHRA and CDR2 YSYEKL.

Here the CDR3 DNA reads TGTGCCAGCTTCCCCTTAGCGGGAGGAAACAATGAGCAGTTCTTC. Protein: CASFPLAGGNNEQFF. This chain connects TRBV12-1 to TRBJ2-1; the table's D call of TRBD2 was not tested on the DNA. TRBV12-1 is shown as a pseudogene. The CDR3 is 15 residues long.

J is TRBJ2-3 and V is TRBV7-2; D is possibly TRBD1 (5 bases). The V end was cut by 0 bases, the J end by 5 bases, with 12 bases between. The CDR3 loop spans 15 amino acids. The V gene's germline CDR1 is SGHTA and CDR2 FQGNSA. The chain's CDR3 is CASSLALGAGDTQYF. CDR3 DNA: TGTGCCAGCAGCTTAGCGCTAGGGGCAGGAGATACGCAGTATTTT. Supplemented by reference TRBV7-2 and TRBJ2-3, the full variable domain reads GAGVSQSPSNKVTEKGKDVELRCDPISGHTALYWYRQSLGQGLEFLIYFQGNSAPDKSGLPSDRFSAERTGGSVSTLTIQRTQQEDSAVYLCASSLALGAGDTQYFGPGTRLTVL.

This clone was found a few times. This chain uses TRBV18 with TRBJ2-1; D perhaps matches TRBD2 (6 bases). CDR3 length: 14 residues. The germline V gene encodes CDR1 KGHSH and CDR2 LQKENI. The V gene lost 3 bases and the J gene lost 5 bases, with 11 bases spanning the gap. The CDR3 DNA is TGTGCCAGCTCACCGGCCGGGGGTAACAATGAGCAGTTCTTC. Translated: CASSPAGGNNEQFF.